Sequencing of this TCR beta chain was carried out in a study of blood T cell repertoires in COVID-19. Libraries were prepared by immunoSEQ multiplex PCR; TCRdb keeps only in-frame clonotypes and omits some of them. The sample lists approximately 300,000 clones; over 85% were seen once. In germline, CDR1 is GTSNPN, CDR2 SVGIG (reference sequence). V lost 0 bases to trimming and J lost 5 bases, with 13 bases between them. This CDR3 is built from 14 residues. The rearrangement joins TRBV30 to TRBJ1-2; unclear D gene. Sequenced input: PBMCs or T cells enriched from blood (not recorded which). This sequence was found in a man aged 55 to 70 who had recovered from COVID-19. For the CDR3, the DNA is TGTGCCTGGAGTGTACAGTCAGGCTCGTATGGCTACACCTTC. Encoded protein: CAWSVQSGSYGYTF.